The 10 T cell receptor beta chains in this list originate from one sample, sequenced in a study of radiotherapy plus CTLA-4 blockade in lung cancer. Using immunoSEQ multiplex PCR, the repertoire was profiled, and TCRdb retains in-frame clones only, with some absent. This sample has around 82,000 clones; more than 60% occur once, and the top ten carry roughly 23%. This material consisted of peripheral blood, taken from a patient treated with radiotherapy plus ipilimumab. The receptors originated from a human donor with non-small cell lung cancer whose response to radiotherapy plus ipilimumab could not be evaluated. Some clones in this sample may be carry-over from other donors' samples.

The V and J genes are TRBV19 and TRBJ2-1; TRBD2 matches at 13 bases. Germline CDR1 reads LNHDA; CDR2 reads SQIVND (reference sequence). This CDR3 has 15 residues. Trimming at V came to 5 bases and at J to 9 bases, leaving 7 bases not matched to a gene. This CDR3 reads CASSPGLAGDGEQFF. The CDR3 region has the DNA TGTGCCAGTAGTCCAGGACTAGCGGGGGATGGTGAGCAGTTCTTC.

J is TRBJ2-3 and V is TRBV7-2; 7 nucleotides align to TRBD1. J was trimmed by 3 bases and V by 4 bases; bases with no gene match: 7. Germline V CDR1 and CDR2: SGHTA, FQGNSA. The CDR3 contains 15 residues. CDR3 protein: CASSSRGGRTDTQYF. As DNA, the CDR3 is TGTGCCAGCAGCTCCCGAGGGGGCAGGACAGATACGCAGTATTTT.

CDR3 amino acids: CASSRGTDTQYF. CDR3 nucleotides: TGTGCCAGTAGTCGGGGGACAGATACGCAGTATTTT. The rearrangement joins TRBV19 to TRBJ2-3; TRBD2 is a possible D gene (6 bases). CDR1 LNHDA and CDR2 SQIVND come from the germline V gene (reference sequence). Trimming cost V 5 bases and J 3 bases, with 6 bases left between them. This CDR3 contains 12 residues.

This clone was seen only once. V usage is TRBV19 and J usage is TRBJ2-4; no firm D call. The CDR3 totals 14 residues. The germline V gene has CDR1 LNHDA and CDR2 SQIVND (reference sequence). The V end lost 4 bases, the J end lost 0 bases, and 7 bases lay between the germline ends. DNA of the CDR3: TGTGCCAGTAGTAAGCACGAAGCCAAAAACATTCAGTACTTC. Encoded protein: CASSKHEAKNIQYF.

In this sample, this clone turned up a few times. The chain has TRBV28 and TRBJ1-2, with D possibly being TRBD1 (5 bases). This CDR3 has 15 residues. Germline loops: CDR1 MDHEN, CDR2 SYDVKM. Trimming removed 3 bases at V and 0 bases at J, with 11 bases between. As DNA, the CDR3 is TGTGCCAGCAGTTTTTTTTTGACAGCTAACTATGGCTACACCTTC. It codes for CASSFFLTANYGYTF.

This rearrangement joins TRBV28 to TRBJ1-2; no reliable D call. The CDR3 spans 15 residues. Trimming removed 3 bases from V and 2 bases from J, with 13 bases in between. Germline CDR1 and CDR2: MDHEN and SYDVKM. DNA of the CDR3: TGTGCCAGCAGTTTTTCCGGTGGAGCAAACTATGGCTACACCTTC. Its protein product is CASSFSGGANYGYTF.

The V call is TRBV2, the J call TRBJ2-2, with unresolved D. The CDR3 spans 14 residues. The ends were cut back, 3 bases at V and 4 bases at J, with 9 bases in the middle. Germline V CDR1 and CDR2: SNHLY, FYNNEI. CDR3 nucleotide sequence: TGTGCCAGCAGTGAGGGCAGCAGCACCGGGGAGCTGTTTTTT. Its translation is CASSEGSSTGELFF.

J is TRBJ2-1 and V is TRBV15, with D tentatively TRBD2 (6 bases). Germline assignment: CDR1 LNHNV and CDR2 YYDKDF (reference sequence). V shed 8 bases and J shed 7 bases, with 21 bases lying between them. This CDR3 region has 15 residues. CDR3 in amino acids: CATSHRRGYRNEQFF. In DNA form, the CDR3 reads TGTGCCACCTCCCACCGGCGGGGCTACCGGAATGAGCAGTTCTTC.

This chain uses TRBV6-5 with TRBJ1-5, with a weak D call TRBD1 (6 bases). This CDR3 is 15 amino acids long. V lost 4 bases and J 4 bases, leaving 14 bases between the germline ends. The germline V gene has CDR1 MNHEY and CDR2 SVGAGI. The CDR3 region is CASSSTGIRNQPQHF. The CDR3 nucleotides are TGTGCCAGCAGTTCAACAGGGATTCGAAATCAGCCCCAGCATTTT.

This chain connects TRBV19 to TRBJ1-4, with a tentative D call TRBD1 (6 bases). The CDR3 totals 14 residues. Trimming stripped 6 bases from V and 8 bases from J, with 16 bases between. Germline values: CDR1 LNHDA, CDR2 SQIVND (reference sequence). The chain's CDR3 is CASSKGQLREKLFF. CDR3 DNA sequence: TGTGCCAGTAGCAAAGGACAGTTGAGGGAAAAACTGTTTTTT. Full variable domain (missing parts from reference TRBV19 and TRBJ1-4): DGGITQSPKYLFRKEGQNVTLSCEQNLNHDAMYWYRQDPGQGLRLIYYSQIVNDFQKGDIAEGYSVSREKKESFPLTVTSAQKNPTAFYLCASSKGQLREKLFFGSGTQLSVL.